A selection of T cell receptor beta chains follows, all from one sample in a study of monozygotic twins with inflammatory bowel disease. TCRdb re-called the 5' RACE reads; every CDR3 protein appears as one record, without DNA. The sample's table shows 300,000 to 350,000 distinct CDR3 sequences. The specimen was blood. These receptors all stem from a human donor with ulcerative colitis or Crohn's disease, or a healthy co-twin of an affected twin (not recorded which). Both conserved end residues are part of each CDR3.

j_call,v_call,cdr3_aa
TRBJ1-5,TRBV6-1,CASSVPSQPQHF
TRBJ1-2,TRBV7-9,CASSLGVGREFYGYTF
TRBJ2-7,TRBV2,CASRGDFGTFSYEQYF
TRBJ2-7,TRBV7-2,CASSVKPGQTYEQYF
TRBJ2-5,TRBV4-2,CASSQDRDYQETQYF
TRBJ1-5,TRBV28,CASSFRDSNQPQHF
TRBJ2-2,TRBV11-2,CASSRSTAGWGAGELFF
TRBJ2-1,TRBV4-1,CASSQERTAPLQFF
TRBJ1-2,TRBV7-9,CASSFGGGQEAGYTF
TRBJ2-1,TRBV6-4,CASSDDSTSGEQFF
TRBJ1-2,TRBV5-1,CASSLTFMRTGPMKFYGYTF
TRBJ1-1,TRBV7-9,CASSSPGGPTRGEAFF
TRBJ2-7,TRBV13,CASSFRSSYEQYF
TRBJ2-7,TRBV21-1,CASSKERVLWSRGYEQYF
TRBJ1-4,TRBV15,CATSRVAGTGDEKLFF
TRBJ2-6,TRBV7-6,CASSLPKDWGSGANVLTF
TRBJ2-3,TRBV5-1,CASSLDSLGPVKYF
TRBJ2-7,TRBV7-2,CASSPYARTGNEQYF
TRBJ1-5,TRBV28,CASSLSPSLTVKNQPQHF
TRBJ1-1,TRBV28,CASSFIGGRAFF
TRBJ1-1,TRBV7-8,CASSPRQVSNTEAFF
TRBJ2-6,TRBV24-1,CATSDSPTSGRDSGANVLTF
TRBJ1-3,TRBV12-5,CASGNHGPAQGFSWSSGNTIYF
TRBJ2-7,TRBV28,CASSPAGTASSYEQYF
TRBJ1-6,TRBV5-6,CASSLRDNSPLHF
TRBJ2-2,TRBV7-2,CASSPTGALTGELVF
TRBJ1-1,TRBV5-1,CASSSKAPNTEAFF
TRBJ1-4,TRBV2,CASSWDNRYEKLFF
TRBJ2-2,TRBV2,CASSVYGGELFF
TRBJ2-7,TRBV29-1,CSVEGKLYEQYF
TRBJ2-3,TRBV28,CASSLPRATDTQYF
TRBJ2-1,TRBV20-1,CSARGSQGAGNEQFF
TRBJ2-7,TRBV14,CASSRAGGHYEQYF
TRBJ1-6,TRBV2,CASSYNRDSYNSPLHF
TRBJ2-5,TRBV20-1,CSAPPPAQETQYF
TRBJ1-4,TRBV12-3/TRBV12-4,CASTADRGGEKLFF
TRBJ2-1,TRBV5-1,CASSSPSGAGWRDEQFF
TRBJ2-5,TRBV30,CAWSVSGSSRAQYF
TRBJ2-3,TRBV10-3,CAIGPGASTDTQYF
TRBJ2-3,TRBV5-1,CATSPGPSTDTQYF
TRBJ1-5,TRBV12-3/TRBV12-4,CASSLNRVQPQHF
TRBJ1-1,TRBV5-6,CASRPTEGTEAFF
TRBJ1-2,TRBV28,CASSWQGRDYGYTF
TRBJ2-2,TRBV2,CASRGQASDTGELFF
TRBJ2-7,TRBV3-1,CASTKLPPGHGFSYEQYF
TRBJ2-7,TRBV4-1,CASSQGKGGLGEQYF
TRBJ1-2,TRBV5-8,CASSGQGNGYTF
TRBJ2-7,TRBV20-1,CSAKQLAFEQYF
TRBJ1-1,TRBV5-4,CASSLLQGNTEAFF
TRBJ2-3,TRBV6-2/TRBV6-3,CASTNPLDTQYF
TRBJ2-3,TRBV5-1,CASSLATKLAFSDTQYF
TRBJ1-5,TRBV20-1,CSAETGLAYQPQHF
TRBJ1-6,TRBV12-3/TRBV12-4,CASSLNGGAPLHF
TRBJ2-2,TRBV28,CASARQDTGELFF
TRBJ1-4,TRBV20-1,CSARRGQGPEKLFF